One sample yielded the 16 T cell receptor beta chains listed below, sequenced in a study of CD8+CD57+ T cells in acquired aplastic anemia. TCR beta VDJ and CDR3 were profiled, and genomic DNA was the template. TCRdb re-analysed the reads in MiXCR, keeping a single row per CDR3 protein. This table has 190,000 or so distinct CDR3 sequences, over 55% appearing once. Sequencing input: sorted CD4+, CD8+, or CD8+CD57+ T cells (not recorded which) from PBMCs. These receptors originate from a human donor in good health.

Comments on this clonotype: One end of the junction is discordant with germline, which a read error may explain. The chain carries TRBV7-9 and TRBJ2-5, with D hard to call. This CDR3 contains 13 residues. Germline V CDR1 and CDR2: SEHNR, FQNEAQ (reference sequence). Here the CDR3 reads CASSLGAPETLYF. The CDR3 DNA is TGTGCCAGCAGCTTAGGGGCCCCGGAGACCCTGTACTTC.

In regard to this clonotype: A much more abundant neighbour one base away suggests this may be a read error. V is TRBV6-6 and J is TRBJ1-4; 10 bases map to TRBD1. CDR1 and CDR2 (germline): MNHNY, SVGAGI (reference sequence). The trim removed 4 bases at V and 7 bases at J, leaving 0 bases unmatched. The CDR3 length is 13 residues. The CDR3 loop is CASSWTGGEKLFF. As DNA, the CDR3 is TGTGCCAGCAGTTGGACAGGGGGTGAAAAACTGTTTTTT.

V is TRBV19 and J is TRBJ1-1; TRBD1 matches at 8 bases. V gave up 6 bases and J gave up 7 bases; unmatched junction bases: 7. The CDR3 has 13 residues. CDR1 is LNHDA, CDR2 SQIVND, per germline (reference sequence). The CDR3, as DNA: TGTGCCAGTAGCGACAGGGGAGGGTTTGAAGCTTTCTTT. Translated: CASSDRGGFEAFF. The entire variable domain, with the rest obtained from reference TRBV19 and TRBJ1-1, is as follows: DGGITQSPKYLFRKEGQNVTLSCEQNLNHDAMYWYRQDPGQGLRLIYYSQIVNDFQKGDIAEGYSVSREKKESFPLTVTSAQKNPTAFYLCASSDRGGFEAFFGQGTRLTVV.

The CDR3 bases are TGTGCCAGCAGCTTAGTAGGGACTAGCGGAGGAGCCTACGAGCAGTACTTC. Protein: CASSLVGTSGGAYEQYF. The J gene is TRBJ2-7, the V gene TRBV7-2; TRBD2 aligns across 11 bases. CDR3 length: 17 residues. Germline V lookup: CDR1 SGHTA, CDR2 FQGNSA. V dropped 1 base and J dropped 2; count of bases not matched to a gene: 7.

The chain uses TRBV20-1 and TRBJ2-7; D is possibly TRBD2 (5 bases). The CDR3 has 15 residues. Trimming removed 6 bases at V and 1 base at J, with 19 bases between. CDR1 is DFQATT, CDR2 SNEGSKA, per germline (reference sequence). The CDR3 nucleotides are TGCAGTGCACGAAGATTCGGGGAGAATTCCTACGAGCAGTACTTC. Its protein product is CSARRFGENSYEQYF.

This clonotype came up many times. The chain recombines TRBV6-1 with TRBJ2-7, with a weak D call TRBD1 (6 bases). Per the germline V gene, CDR1 is MNHNS and CDR2 is SASEGT. The CDR3 totals 15 residues. The germline V and J ends were trimmed by 3 bases and 0 bases, with 12 bases remaining between them. The CDR3 bases are TGTGCCAGCAGTGATAACAGGGATTACTCCTACGAGCAGTACTTC. Protein: CASSDNRDYSYEQYF.

The V gene is TRBV10-3, the J gene TRBJ2-7; 8 bases are a match to TRBD1. CDR1 ENHRY and CDR2 SYGVKD come from the germline V gene. V trimming: 10 bases; J trimming: 1 base; junction bases outside the gene matches: 6. The CDR3 covers 13 residues. The chain's CDR3 is CATGQGRSYEQYF. The CDR3 nucleotides read TGTGCCACCGGACAGGGTAGGTCCTACGAGCAGTACTTC.

This clonotype appeared a single time. The chain employs TRBV12-3 or TRBV12-4 and TRBJ2-5; the D gene is possibly TRBD2 (5 bases). V gave up 8 bases and J gave up 2 bases, with 12 bases separating them. CDR3 length: 13 amino acids. Here the CDR3 DNA reads TGTGCCAGCGGAAACGGCGGGCAAGAGACCCAGTACTTC. Translation: CASGNGGQETQYF.

The chain is built from TRBV27 and TRBJ1-2, with 7 bases aligning to TRBD1. The CDR3 is 14 amino acids. V shed 6 bases and J 8 bases; nucleotides not matched to a gene: 12. Germline V gene data show CDR1 as MNHEY and CDR2 as SMNVEV (reference sequence). CDR3 sequence (DNA): TGTGCCAGCAGGACCGCTACAGGGGCAGACGGCTACACCTTC. Its translation: CASRTATGADGYTF.

This clonotype was counted ten times or more. This chain uses TRBV6-5 with TRBJ2-1; 9 bases match TRBD1. The V gene end was trimmed by 4 bases and the J gene end by 3 bases; junction bases not matched to a gene: 7. The CDR3 spans 16 residues. The germline V gene has CDR1 MNHEY and CDR2 SVGAGI. The DNA for the CDR3 is TGTGCCAGCAGTTCCGGGACAGGGATAATCTACAATGAGCAGTTCTTC. Protein product: CASSSGTGIIYNEQFF.

The count of this clonotype is one. The junction does not match germline at one end; this may be a read error. The chain uses TRBV7-7 and TRBJ2-1; D is undetermined. The germline V gene has CDR1 SSHAT and CDR2 FNYEAQ (reference sequence). There are 13 residues in the CDR3. CDR3 residues: CASSLAHTGLQFF. The CDR3 region has the DNA TGTGCTAGCAGCTTAGCCCACACGGGTTTGCAGTTCTTC.

The J gene is TRBJ2-3, the V gene TRBV12-3 or TRBV12-4; D is undetermined. The V and J ends lost 5 bases and 0 bases respectively, with 6 bases between them. This CDR3 has 13 residues. The chain's CDR3 is CASSPASTDTQYF. DNA for the CDR3: TGTGCCAGCAGTCCAGCTAGCACAGATACGCAGTATTTT.

On this clonotype itself: Relative to the germline gene, one junction end is altered; a read error may explain this. The chain combines TRBV20-1 with TRBJ1-1; a possible D gene is TRBD1 (5 bases). CDR1 is DFQATT and CDR2 is SNEGSKA in the germline V gene (reference sequence). This CDR3 is built from 12 residues. CDR3 residues: CSARDGHTGAFF. CDR3 DNA: TGCAGTGCTAGAGATGGACACACTGGAGCTTTCTTT.

This clonotype came up many times. The chain employs TRBV6-1 and TRBJ1-6, with a possible D match to TRBD1 (5 bases). Per the germline V gene, CDR1 is MNHNS and CDR2 is SASEGT. Between the trimmed V and J ends, which lost 6 bases and 7 bases, there was a span of 10 bases. The CDR3 loop spans 13 amino acids. CDR3 bases: TGTGCCAGCAGAACAGGAGAAAATTCACCCCTCCACTTT. It translates to CASRTGENSPLHF.

A note on this clonotype: A clone one base away is much larger, so this may be a read error. The chain is built from TRBV5-8 and TRBJ2-1; D call uncertain. CDR1 is SGHTS and CDR2 is YDEGEE in the germline V gene. This CDR3 is built from 15 residues. The CDR3 DNA sequence: TGCGCCAACAGTCGGTACGGGCCGACCATCAATGAGCAGTTCTTC. Its protein product is CANSRYGPTINEQFF.

The chain combines TRBV7-9 with TRBJ2-7; no clear D gene. There are 13 residues in the CDR3. Germline CDR1 and CDR2: SEHNR and FQNEAQ (reference sequence). Trimming pared 5 bases from V and 0 bases from J, leaving 8 bases between. The CDR3 sequence: CASSPPPSYEQYF. DNA of the CDR3: TGTGCCAGCAGCCCCCCCCCCTCCTACGAGCAGTACTTC.